This T cell receptor beta chain was sequenced during a study of long-term antiretroviral therapy in people with HIV. Survey-level resolution applied to immunoSEQ assay v3.0. Profiled with immunoSEQ multiplex PCR; TCRdb holds only in-frame clones, not every one. The top ten hold around 7.9% of the sample, which has about 20,000 clones, almost 95% seen once. Whole-study results and caveats: Transplant donor controls retained higher diversity, though diversity increased after ART. Blood obtained between about 2004 and 2018 may reflect older ART regimens. Spans of CDR3 length were tighter for HIV repertoires than for controls.

As for this clone: Antigen unknown.

Germline CDR1 is GTSNPN and CDR2 is SVGIG (reference sequence). Trimming stripped 0 bases from V and 2 bases from J, with 10 bases between. The CDR3 loop spans 14 amino acids. V gene TRBV30 combines with J gene TRBJ1-1, with D possibly being TRBD1 (6 bases). The material sequenced was unsorted PBMCs, taken 4.4 years after starting antiretroviral therapy. This clonotype was sampled from a woman aged 45-65 years with HIV. The CDR3 reads CAWSVPGHNTEAFF. The CDR3 DNA reads TGTGCCTGGAGTGTACCGGGACATAACACTGAAGCTTTCTTT. The full variable domain, completed using reference TRBV30 and TRBJ1-1, is SQTIHQWPATLVQPVGSPLSLECTVEGTSNPNLYWYRQAAGRGLQLLFYSVGIGQISSEVPQNLSASRPQDRQFILSSKKLLLSDSGFYLCAWSVPGHNTEAFFGQGTRLTVV.